These 8 T cell receptor beta chains share one sample of origin, sequenced in a study of CD8+ T cells in alopecia areata. RNA extraction and reverse transcription yielded cDNA as sequencing template. The method was immunoSEQ multiplex PCR; TCRdb's version includes in-frame clones alone and lacks a portion of them. This table has about 190,000 clones, just under 65% appearing once. Treatment reported: oral pan-JAK inhibitor, 5-10 mg twice daily. Sequencing was performed on CD4+ T cells sorted from blood, taken at approximately week 49, from a patient treated with tofacitinib. The origin of the receptors is a human donor with alopecia areata.

The rearrangement uses TRBV30 and TRBJ2-3; D is perhaps TRBD2 (6 bases). CDR1 and CDR2 (germline): GTSNPN, SVGIG (reference sequence). V was shortened by 3 bases and J by 6 bases, with 22 bases between the two germline ends. This CDR3 spans 16 amino acids. The CDR3 is CAWREARPGTGDTQYF. For the CDR3, the DNA is TGTGCCTGGAGGGAGGCTAGGCCAGGGACTGGGGATACGCAGTATTTT.

This clone is a singleton in its sample. The rearrangement links TRBV30 to TRBJ1-1; D ambiguous. Germline lookup yields CDR1 GTSNPN and CDR2 SVGIG (reference sequence). This CDR3 contains 13 residues. Trimming took off 2 bases at V and 4 bases at J, with 11 bases between the two ends. The CDR3 loop reads CAWSMRVGTEAFF. CDR3 bases: TGTGCCTGGAGTATGAGGGTGGGCACTGAAGCTTTCTTT.

Concerning this clone: This CDR3 is also generated by other DNA sequences in the sample. The gene calls are TRBV7-2 and TRBJ1-1, with unresolved D. CDR3 size: 11 residues. CDR1 and CDR2 from the germline V gene are SGHTA and FQGNSA. The ends were cut back, 6 bases at V and 2 bases at J, with 4 bases in the middle. The CDR3 DNA sequence: TGTGCCAGCAGTGTAAACACTGAAGCTTTCTTT. Protein: CASSVNTEAFF.

The V gene is TRBV7-2, the J gene TRBJ2-2; D call uncertain. This CDR3 spans 14 amino acids. The V gene's germline CDR1 is SGHTA and CDR2 FQGNSA. Trimming pared 2 bases from V and 4 bases from J, leaving 8 bases between. DNA of the CDR3: TGTGCCAGCAGCTTACTGCCCCCCACCGGGGAGCTGTTTTTT. It translates to CASSLLPPTGELFF.

The chain couples TRBV9 to TRBJ2-1; tentatively, D is TRBD2 (6 bases). Looked up from germline, CDR1 is SGDLS and CDR2 is YYNGEE. The CDR3 length is 16 residues. With 0 bases removed from V and 4 bases from J, the gap between germline ends came to 14 bases. The CDR3: CASSVAVGGKYNEQFF. The DNA of the CDR3 is TGTGCCAGCAGCGTAGCAGTGGGGGGAAAGTACAATGAGCAGTTCTTC. Looking up the rest from reference TRBV9 and TRBJ2-1 gives the full variable domain: DSGVTQTPKHLITATGQRVTLRCSPRSGDLSVYWYQQSLDQGLQFLIQYYNGEERAKGNILERFSAQQFPDLHSELNLSSLELGDSALYFCASSVAVGGKYNEQFFGPGTRLTVL.

A word on this clone: The sample contains more than one DNA sequence encoding this CDR3. The gene calls are TRBV11-2 and TRBJ2-5; TRBD2 might be the D (6 bases). Germline V lookup: CDR1 SGHAT, CDR2 FQNNGV. The CDR3 sequence is 15 residues long. The germline V and J ends were trimmed by 5 bases and 5 bases, with 18 bases remaining between them. CDR3 loop: CASSLVRGLRETQYF. The DNA of the CDR3 is TGTGCCAGCAGCCTCGTGCGGGGACTCAGGGAGACCCAGTACTTC.

The chain links TRBV29-1 to TRBJ1-5, with D perhaps matching TRBD1 (5 bases). V lost 5 bases and J 3 bases, leaving 11 bases between the germline ends. Germline-derived CDR1 and CDR2 are SQVTM and ANQGSEA. This CDR3 is 13 amino acids long. CDR3 in amino acids: CSVSPGINQPQHF. The CDR3 nucleotides are TGCAGCGTTTCACCAGGGATCAATCAGCCCCAGCATTTT.

The J gene is TRBJ2-5, the V gene TRBV15, with D possibly being TRBD1 (5 bases). Trimming cost V 7 bases and J 3 bases, with 12 bases left between them. CDR1 is LNHNV, CDR2 YYDKDF, per germline (reference sequence). This CDR3 contains 13 residues. CDR3 protein: CATKVGREETQYF. Here the CDR3 DNA reads TGTGCCACCAAGGTCGGCAGGGAAGAGACCCAGTACTTC.